These 10 T cell receptor beta chains were all obtained from the same sample, sequenced in a study of cytomegalovirus exposure and HLA in healthy donors. A multiplex PCR was run with 60 Vbeta primers and 13 Jbeta primers. Sequencing used immunoSEQ multiplex PCR; TCRdb keeps in-frame clones, though not all of them. Of 90,000 to 110,000 clones listed, 81% were seen once; the top ten hold roughly 2%. Sequences were obtained from PBMCs. The source is a woman aged 30 to 39 in good health and CMV-seronegative.

V gene TRBV6-6 combines with J gene TRBJ1-5; no clear D gene. This CDR3 is built from 16 residues. V shed 2 bases and J shed 4 bases, with 15 bases lying between them. Germline-derived CDR1 and CDR2 are MNHNY and SVGAGI (reference sequence). Here the CDR3 DNA reads TGTGCCAGCAGTTACGGTAGGTCGGCGGGAAATCAGCCCCAGCATTTT. It specifies CASSYGRSAGNQPQHF.

This chain uses TRBV27 with TRBJ1-5; 7 bases align to TRBD1. Germline V lookup: CDR1 MNHEY, CDR2 SMNVEV (reference sequence). V trimming: 6 bases; J trimming: 3 bases; junction bases outside the gene matches: 11. The CDR3 contains 16 residues. The CDR3 is CASSIGSGQFNQPQHF. CDR3 coding DNA: TGTGCCAGCAGCATTGGTTCGGGACAGTTCAATCAGCCCCAGCATTTT.

J is TRBJ2-7 and V is TRBV7-8; 8 positions match TRBD2. The germline V gene has CDR1 SGHVS and CDR2 FQNEAQ. V shed 5 bases, J shed 6 bases, and the junction held 6 bases outside the gene matches. This CDR3 region has 13 residues. The CDR3 is CASSHGGGSEQYF. Here the CDR3 DNA reads TGTGCCAGCAGCCACGGGGGGGGGAGCGAGCAGTACTTC.

This clone was seen a few times. The chain's CDR3 is CASSLVDRANEQFF. CDR3 DNA sequence: TGTGCCAGCAGCTTGGTCGACAGGGCAAATGAGCAGTTCTTC. V is TRBV5-6 and J is TRBJ2-1; TRBD1 matches at 7 bases. The V segment lost 0 bases and the J segment 7 bases; nucleotides outside the gene matches: 4. In germline, CDR1 is SGHDT, CDR2 YYEEEE. The CDR3 sequence is 14 residues long.

This clone has more than one count but fewer than ten. This chain uses TRBV23-1 with TRBJ2-2; D call uncertain. TRBV23-1 is flagged as an ORF with uncertain function. The CDR3 is 17 residues long. V lost 0 bases and J lost 3, with 14 bases in between. The CDR3 DNA sequence: TGCGCCAGCAGTCAATCGTGTGAAAGGCAGGACACCGGGGAGCTGTTTTTT. Amino acid sequence: CASSQSCERQDTGELFF.

V usage is TRBV2 and J usage is TRBJ1-5; TRBD1 aligns across 11 bases. The CDR3 sequence is 15 residues long. Germline V gene data show CDR1 as SNHLY and CDR2 as FYNNEI. V shed 6 bases and J 9 bases; nucleotides not matched to a gene: 10. CDR3 residues: CASRPGTGGSWPQHF. The CDR3 DNA reads TGTGCCAGCAGACCCGGGACAGGGGGATCCTGGCCCCAGCATTTT.

V and J are TRBV5-4 and TRBJ1-6; 7 nucleotides match TRBD1. Germline V gene sequence: CDR1 SGHNT, CDR2 YYREEE (reference sequence). The trim removed 0 bases at V and 9 bases at J, leaving 9 bases unmatched. The CDR3 covers 16 residues. The CDR3 coding sequence is TGTGCCAGCAGCTTGGACCGGACAGGCCTGGGTTCACCCCTCCACTTT. Encoded protein: CASSLDRTGLGSPLHF.

This chain joins TRBV7-2 and TRBJ2-5; 7 nucleotides match TRBD1. There are 17 residues in the CDR3. The germline V gene has CDR1 SGHTA and CDR2 FQGNSA. J lost 4 bases, V lost 2 bases, and 13 bases had no gene match. The CDR3 protein is CASSLRTHRGAGETQYF. The CDR3 region has the DNA TGTGCCAGCAGCTTAAGGACTCACAGGGGCGCAGGAGAGACCCAGTACTTC.

The J gene is TRBJ1-4, the V gene TRBV19; possible D gene TRBD1, 5 bases. The CDR3 covers 14 residues. From germline, CDR1 is LNHDA and CDR2 SQIVND (reference sequence). Trimming stripped 6 bases from V and 8 bases from J, with 16 bases between. The CDR3: CASSLGGGGEKLFF. The CDR3, as DNA: TGTGCCAGTAGCCTTGGGGGAGGAGGAGAAAAACTGTTTTTT.

This rearrangement joins TRBV7-9 to TRBJ1-1; no definite D call. Per germline, CDR1 SEHNR and CDR2 FQNEAQ (reference sequence). Trimming took 6 bases from V and 4 from J, leaving 9 bases between them. The CDR3 consists of 12 residues. The CDR3 sequence is CASREVSTEAFF. Here the CDR3 DNA reads TGTGCCAGCAGGGAGGTGAGCACTGAAGCTTTCTTT.